This T cell receptor (beta chain) was profiled in a study of T-cell memory formation after mild COVID-19 (dated by TCRdb to the early 2020s). Regarding the complete study: TCR sequence clusters from the two donors were largely donor specific. In a couple of donors, T-cell clones that expanded and contracted after mild COVID-19 were followed by sequencing TCRalpha and TCRbeta repertoires longitudinally. The cohort comprised two young, previously healthy adult volunteers, one female and one male.

Here is what the overall study found, with its caveats: Some responding clones were detected in pre-infection memory, suggesting pre-existing cross-reactive memory T cells joined the SARS-CoV-2 response. The second-wave clones that peaked on day 37 were not confirmed to be SARS-CoV-2 specific. The study covered only a couple of mild cases, and larger cohorts including severe cases with pre-infection samples were considered necessary. From day 15 to 85, contracting clones showed balanced CD4/CD8 phenotypes, whereas a second wave of clones that expanded from day 15 to 37 leaned towards CD4+. Contracting CD4+ clones appeared mostly in the CM and EM memory subsets, whereas CD8+ clones were enriched in EMRA.

Via the germline V gene (reference sequence), CDR1 is SSHAT and CDR2 FNYEAQ. The cysteine opens and the phenylalanine closes a CDR3 of 13 amino acids. Only the CDR3 DNA is retained, 39 bases long and in frame from the first base. Concerning this clonotype: Its antigen is currently not known. The junction differs from germline at one of its ends, possibly a read error.

The instrument was an Illumina NovaSeq 6000. Using 5'RACE with constant-segment primers, TCRalpha and TCRbeta cDNA libraries were constructed, with sample barcodes and unique molecular identifiers added in the process. RNA was extracted from every sample with Trizol reagent. Libraries were amplified in two PCR steps, with a second sample barcode and Illumina TruSeq adapters added in the second step. The libraries were sequenced on an Illumina NovaSeq using 2 x 150 bp paired-end reads. As for the original processing: With migec v1.2.7, reads were demultiplexed and then collapsed into UMI-guided consensus sequences. Using mixcr v2.1.11, UMI consensuses were aligned to TRA and TRB V and J templates and then assembled into clonotypes. A clonotype was counted as expanded or contracted only if both edgeR and NoisET called the change significant, with noise models trained on biological replicates. For edgeR calls, the cutoffs were a false discovery rate-adjusted p below 0.01 and a log2 fold-change threshold of 1. As an exploratory analysis of dynamics, PCA with hierarchical clustering was applied to max-normalized trajectories of the 1000 most abundant clonotypes. Separately sequenced CD4+ and CD8+ repertoires were used to assign the CD4 or CD8 phenotype of responding clones. The public reads were run again by TCRdb, first through fastp at Q25 and then through MiXCR, and only productive beta chains were kept. Rows with one shared CDR3 protein collapse into an entry with the most common genes and DNA. The V and J calls and clone size come from TCRdb's table, not from the authors' own analysis. The sample table holds about 240,000 distinct CDR3 sequences, of which approximately 9% were seen once. The ten largest clonotypes hold roughly a fifth of the sample.

Ficoll-Paque density gradient centrifugation was the method used to isolate PBMCs. The sequence was collected from a young man who had mild COVID-19 (a few samples of this study predate the infection). The sample titles of this study are shuffled in the database, so cell type and time point are left out; the donor was told from shared clones. Sequencing was performed on PBMCs or a T cell subset sorted from them (not recorded which). The sequence is built from TRBV7-7 and TRBJ2-1; TRBD2 lines up with 7 middle nucleotides. The DNA reads as follows: TGTGCTAGCAGCTTACGGGGGGACAATGAGCAGTTCTTC. This encodes CASSLRGDNEQFF.